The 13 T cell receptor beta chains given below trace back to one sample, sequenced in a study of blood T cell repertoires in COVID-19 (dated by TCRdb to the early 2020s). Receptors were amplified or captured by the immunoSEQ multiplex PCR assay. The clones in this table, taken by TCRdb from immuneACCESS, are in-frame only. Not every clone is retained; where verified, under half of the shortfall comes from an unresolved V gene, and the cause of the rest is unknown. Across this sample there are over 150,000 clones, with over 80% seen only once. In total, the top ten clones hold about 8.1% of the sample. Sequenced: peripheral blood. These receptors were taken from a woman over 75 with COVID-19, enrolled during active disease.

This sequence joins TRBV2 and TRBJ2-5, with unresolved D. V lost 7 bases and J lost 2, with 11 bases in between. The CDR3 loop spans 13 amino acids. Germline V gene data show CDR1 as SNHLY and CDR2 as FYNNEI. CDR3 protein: CASTNVVQETQYF. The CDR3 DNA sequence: TGTGCCAGCACTAATGTGGTACAAGAGACCCAGTACTTC.

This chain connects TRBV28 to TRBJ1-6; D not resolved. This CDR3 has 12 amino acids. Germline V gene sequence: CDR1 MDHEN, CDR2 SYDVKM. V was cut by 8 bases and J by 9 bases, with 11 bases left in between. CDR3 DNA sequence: TGTGCCAGCGCGGGTCGGGGTTCACCCCTCCACTTT. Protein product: CASAGRGSPLHF.

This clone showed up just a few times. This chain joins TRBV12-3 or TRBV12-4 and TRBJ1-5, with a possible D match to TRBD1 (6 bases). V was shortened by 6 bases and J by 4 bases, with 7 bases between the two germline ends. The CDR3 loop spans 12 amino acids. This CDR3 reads CASRTGNQPQHF. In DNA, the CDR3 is TGTGCCAGCAGGACAGGAAATCAGCCCCAGCATTTT.

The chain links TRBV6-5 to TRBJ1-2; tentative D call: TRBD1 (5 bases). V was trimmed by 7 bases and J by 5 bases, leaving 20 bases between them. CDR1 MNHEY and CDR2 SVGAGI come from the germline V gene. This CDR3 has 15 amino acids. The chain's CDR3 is CASINGWMGPYGYTF. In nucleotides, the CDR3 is TGTGCCAGCATTAACGGATGGATGGGGCCTTATGGCTACACCTTC.

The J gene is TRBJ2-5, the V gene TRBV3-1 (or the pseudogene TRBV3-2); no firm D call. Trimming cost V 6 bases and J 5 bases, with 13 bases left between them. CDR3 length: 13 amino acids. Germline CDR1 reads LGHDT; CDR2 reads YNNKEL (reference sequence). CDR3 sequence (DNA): TGTGCCAGCAGACATAGCATGGCGGAGACCCAGTACTTC. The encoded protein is CASRHSMAETQYF.

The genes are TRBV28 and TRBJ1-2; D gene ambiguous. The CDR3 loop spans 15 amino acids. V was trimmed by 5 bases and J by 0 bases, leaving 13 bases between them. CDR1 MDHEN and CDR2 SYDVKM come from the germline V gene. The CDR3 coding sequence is TGTGCCAGCAGTCCCCATTTAGCGGCTAACTATGGCTACACCTTC. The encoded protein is CASSPHLAANYGYTF.

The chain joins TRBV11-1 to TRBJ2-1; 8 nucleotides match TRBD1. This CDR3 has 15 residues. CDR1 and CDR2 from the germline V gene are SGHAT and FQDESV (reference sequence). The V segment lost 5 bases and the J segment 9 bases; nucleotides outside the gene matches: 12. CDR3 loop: CASSHRGSHGREQFF. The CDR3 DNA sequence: TGTGCCAGCAGCCACAGGGGGTCGCATGGTCGTGAGCAGTTCTTC.

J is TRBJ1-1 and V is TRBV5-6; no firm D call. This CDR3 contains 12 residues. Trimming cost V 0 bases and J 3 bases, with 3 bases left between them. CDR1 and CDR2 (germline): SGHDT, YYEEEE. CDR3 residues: CASSLADTEAFF. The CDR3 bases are TGTGCCAGCAGCTTGGCCGACACTGAAGCTTTCTTT.

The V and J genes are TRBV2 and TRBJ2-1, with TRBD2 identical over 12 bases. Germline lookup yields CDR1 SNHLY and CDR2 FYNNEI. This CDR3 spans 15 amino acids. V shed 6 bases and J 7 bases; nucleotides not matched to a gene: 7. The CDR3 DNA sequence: TGTGCCAGCAGATTGACTAGCGGGGGACCTAATGAGCAGTTCTTC. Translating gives CASRLTSGGPNEQFF. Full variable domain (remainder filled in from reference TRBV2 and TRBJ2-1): EPEVTQTPSHQVTQMGQEVILRCVPISNHLYFYWYRQILGQKVEFLVSFYNNEISEKSEIFDDQFSVERPDGSNFTLKIRSTKLEDSAMYFCASRLTSGGPNEQFFGPGTRLTVL.

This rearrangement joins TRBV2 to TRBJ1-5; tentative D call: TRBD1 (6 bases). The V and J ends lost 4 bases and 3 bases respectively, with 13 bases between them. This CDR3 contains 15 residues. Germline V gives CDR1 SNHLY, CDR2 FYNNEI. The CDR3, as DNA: TGTGCCAGCAGTGGATCCAGGGGTTACAATCAGCCCCAGCATTTT. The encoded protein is CASSGSRGYNQPQHF.

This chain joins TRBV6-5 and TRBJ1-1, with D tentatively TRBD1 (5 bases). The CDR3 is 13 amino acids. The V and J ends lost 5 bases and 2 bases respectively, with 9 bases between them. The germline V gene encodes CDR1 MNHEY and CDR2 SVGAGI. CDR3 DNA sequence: TGTGCCAGCAGTATTGGACATAACACTGAAGCTTTCTTT. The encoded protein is CASSIGHNTEAFF.

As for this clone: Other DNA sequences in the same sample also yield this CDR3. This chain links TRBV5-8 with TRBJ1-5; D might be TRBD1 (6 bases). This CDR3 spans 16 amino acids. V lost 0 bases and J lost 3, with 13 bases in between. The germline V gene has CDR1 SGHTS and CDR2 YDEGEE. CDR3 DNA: TGTGCCAGCAGCTTGGGAGGGGGGGCCCACAATCAGCCCCAGCATTTT. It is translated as CASSLGGGAHNQPQHF.

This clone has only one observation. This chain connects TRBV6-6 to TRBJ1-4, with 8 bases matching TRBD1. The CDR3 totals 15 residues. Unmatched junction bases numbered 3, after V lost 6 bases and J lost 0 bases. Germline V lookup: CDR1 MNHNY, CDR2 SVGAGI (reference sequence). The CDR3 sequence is CASRGQETTNEKLFF. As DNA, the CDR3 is TGTGCCAGCAGGGGACAGGAAACAACTAATGAAAAACTGTTTTTT.